These 19 T cell receptor beta chains originate from one sample sequenced in a study of T cells in placental villitis. The immunoSEQ assay was v4. Produced via immunoSEQ multiplex PCR; TCRdb's table is partial and in-frame only. The table has around 3,000 clones, about 77% seen once. The specimen sequenced was placental tissue containing maternal and fetal cells. These receptors were collected from a human patient with infectious villitis; the placental T cells may come from both mother and fetus.

By share, this clone ranks as large. The V and J genes are TRBV18 and TRBJ2-7; D gene ambiguous. CDR1 KGHSH and CDR2 LQKENI come from the germline V gene. The CDR3 has 15 amino acids. V dropped 3 bases and J dropped 0 bases, with 12 bases sitting between them. This chain's CDR3 is CASSPRRVDSYEQYF. CDR3 coding DNA: TGTGCCAGCTCACCTAGAAGGGTCGACTCCTACGAGCAGTACTTC.

The V and J genes are TRBV10-3 and TRBJ1-2; maybe TRBD1 (6 bases). Trimming took 0 bases from V and 4 from J, leaving 6 bases between them. The CDR3 consists of 13 residues. The germline gives CDR1 ENHRY, CDR2 SYGVKD. CDR3: CAISESGGYGYTF. The DNA for the CDR3 is TGTGCCATCAGTGAGTCAGGGGGCTATGGCTACACCTTC.

The V call is TRBV6-5, the J call TRBJ2-1, with D perhaps being TRBD1 or TRBD2 (5 bases each). Germline-derived CDR1 and CDR2 are MNHEY and SVGAGI. The V end lost 3 bases, the J end lost 3 bases, and 12 bases lay between the germline ends. The CDR3 runs to 15 residues. The CDR3 loop is CASSYLGERYNEQFF. The CDR3 DNA sequence: TGTGCCAGCAGTTATTTGGGGGAGCGCTACAATGAGCAGTTCTTC.

The CDR3 DNA follows: TGTGCCAGCAGTTTCGACAGGAGCAATCAGCCCCAGCATTTT. It specifies CASSFDRSNQPQHF. The chain uses TRBV6-5 and TRBJ1-5; perhaps TRBD1 as D (6 bases). The germline V gene has CDR1 MNHEY and CDR2 SVGAGI. Between the trimmed V and J ends, which lost 4 bases and 1 base, there was a span of 8 bases. This CDR3 has 14 amino acids.

On this clone: A read error may produce the germline difference seen at one junction end. The same CDR3 is also encoded by other DNA sequences in this sample. The chain combines TRBV11-2 with TRBJ2-7; 9 bases are a match to TRBD2. This CDR3 region has 16 residues. Germline V gene lookup returns CDR1 SGHAT and CDR2 FQNNGV. CDR3 DNA sequence: TGTGCTAGCAGCTTAGTCCCAGCGGGGGGCTCCTACGAGCAGTACTTC. This gives the protein CASSLVPAGGSYEQYF.

This clone occurred once. This rearrangement joins TRBV5-5 to TRBJ1-1, with D maybe TRBD1 (5 bases). Germline V gene lookup returns CDR1 SGHKS and CDR2 YYEKEE (reference sequence). V was pared by 6 bases and J by 2 bases, with 11 bases between. There are 13 residues in the CDR3. CDR3 amino acids: CASTFGTNTEAFF. The CDR3 nucleotides are TGTGCCAGCACCTTTGGGACTAACACTGAAGCTTTCTTT.

This clone has just one count. The genes are TRBV7-9 and TRBJ2-1; no definite D call. CDR3 size: 12 residues. Germline-derived CDR1 and CDR2 are SEHNR and FQNEAQ (reference sequence). The V end lost 1 base, the J end lost 5 bases, and 3 bases lay between the germline ends. The CDR3: CASSLGNNEQFF. The CDR3 DNA reads as TGTGCCAGCAGCTTAGGAAACAATGAGCAGTTCTTC.

This clone was observed once. The chain has TRBV27 and TRBJ2-2; D gene ambiguous. The CDR3 contains 11 residues. The V gene's germline CDR1 is MNHEY and CDR2 SMNVEV (reference sequence). V was pared by 5 bases and J by 4 bases, with 2 bases between. CDR3 in DNA: TGTGCCAGCAGTCCCACCGGGGAGCTGTTTTTT. This translates into CASSPTGELFF.

V usage is TRBV4-1 and J usage is TRBJ2-1; the match to TRBD2 covers 9 bases. The CDR3 totals 16 residues. The V gene's germline CDR1 is MGHRA and CDR2 YSYEKL. The junction had 3 bases not matched to a gene; V was cut back by 0 bases and J by 3 bases. The CDR3 DNA reads TGCGCCAGCAGCCAAGACCCAGCGGGGGGCTACAATGAGCAGTTCTTC. Translating gives CASSQDPAGGYNEQFF.

The gene calls are TRBV7-9 and TRBJ1-6; TRBD1 is a possible D gene (5 bases). Germline CDR1 reads SEHNR; CDR2 reads FQNEAQ (reference sequence). The CDR3 spans 15 residues. Trimming took 3 bases from V and 5 from J, leaving 11 bases between them. Written as DNA, the CDR3 is TGTGCCAGCAGCTTGGGGCAGGGCGATAATTCACCCCTCCACTTT. As protein: CASSLGQGDNSPLHF.

With regard to this clone: One end of the junction varies from germline; a read error may be responsible. The V and J genes are TRBV24-1 and TRBJ2-3; D gene unclear. The CDR3 extends over 14 amino acids. In germline, CDR1 is KGHDR, CDR2 SFDVKD. CDR3 protein: CATSDLQGTDTQYF. The CDR3 DNA is TGTGCCACTAGTGATTTGCAGGGCACAGATACGCAGTATTTT.

Of note for this clone: Other DNA variants within this sample encode the same CDR3. The CDR3 coding sequence is TGTGCCAGCAGCCAAGATCTGAGCTCCTACAATGAGCAGTTCTTC. Its protein product is CASSQDLSSYNEQFF. This sequence joins TRBV4-2 and TRBJ2-1, with no clear D. CDR1 and CDR2 (germline): LGHNA, YNFKEQ. Trimming removed 0 bases at V and 0 bases at J, with 6 bases between. The CDR3 covers 15 residues.

This rearrangement joins TRBV7-3 to TRBJ1-1; D is unclear. Germline V gene data show CDR1 as SGHTA and CDR2 as FQGTGA. The CDR3 runs to 13 residues. Between the trimmed V and J ends, which lost 8 bases and 4 bases, there was a span of 14 bases. CDR3 DNA: TGTGCCAGCGGTGCCTCTGAGGGCACTGAAGCTTTCTTT. The encoded protein is CASGASEGTEAFF.

The CDR3 sequence: CASSMTDGGQPQHF. CDR3 nucleotide sequence: TGTGCCAGCAGTATGACGGACGGGGGCCAGCCCCAGCATTTT. The V gene is TRBV5-5, the J gene TRBJ1-5, with a possible D match to TRBD1 (6 bases). This CDR3 comprises 14 residues. Per the germline V gene, CDR1 is SGHKS and CDR2 is YYEKEE (reference sequence). V dropped 5 bases and J dropped 7 bases, with 16 bases sitting between them.

The chain uses TRBV6-5 and TRBJ1-2; TRBD1 might be the D (5 bases). Germline CDR1 is MNHEY and CDR2 is SVGAGI. V lost 2 bases to trimming and J lost 4 bases, with 14 bases between them. The CDR3 sequence is 15 residues long. CDR3 residues: CASSYRGGSSYGYTF. CDR3 coding DNA: TGTGCCAGCAGTTACCGGGGGGGATCCTCCTATGGCTACACCTTC.

This clone is judged large. The chain has TRBV6-2 or TRBV6-3 and TRBJ2-2, with 7 bases lining up with TRBD1. The V segment lost 6 bases and the J segment 9 bases; nucleotides outside the gene matches: 13. Germline loops: CDR1 MNHEY, CDR2 SVGEGT. The CDR3 consists of 15 residues. As DNA, the CDR3 is TGTGCCAGCAGCCCGGGACAGTTCCCCGCCCGGGAGCTGTTTTTT. Translation gives CASSPGQFPARELFF.

The V and J genes are TRBV9 and TRBJ2-3; 8 nucleotides match TRBD1. Germline CDR1 and CDR2: SGDLS and YYNGEE. The CDR3 extends over 15 amino acids. After removal of 0 bases from V and 1 base from J, the junction contained 1 base not matched to a gene. The CDR3 spells CASSVVGQGTDTQYF. Written as DNA, the CDR3 is TGTGCCAGCAGCGTAGTGGGACAGGGCACAGATACGCAGTATTTT.

The rearrangement uses TRBV4-1 and TRBJ2-7; D not certain. CDR3 length: 14 amino acids. The germline gives CDR1 MGHRA, CDR2 YSYEKL. V gave up 0 bases and J gave up 4 bases, with 10 bases separating them. CDR3 nucleotide sequence: TGCGCCAGCAGCCAAGATGAAGTCTGGTACGAGCAGTACTTC. Encoded protein: CASSQDEVWYEQYF.

This clone was detected only a few times. This chain connects TRBV9 to TRBJ2-5; TRBD2 matches 7 bases. CDR3 size: 14 residues. The junction had 10 bases not matched to a gene; V was cut back by 6 bases and J by 5 bases. Germline CDR1 reads SGDLS; CDR2 reads YYNGEE. In DNA, the CDR3 is TGTGCCAGCACCGGCGGGGGATGGGGGGAGACCCAGTACTTC. Residues: CASTGGGWGETQYF.